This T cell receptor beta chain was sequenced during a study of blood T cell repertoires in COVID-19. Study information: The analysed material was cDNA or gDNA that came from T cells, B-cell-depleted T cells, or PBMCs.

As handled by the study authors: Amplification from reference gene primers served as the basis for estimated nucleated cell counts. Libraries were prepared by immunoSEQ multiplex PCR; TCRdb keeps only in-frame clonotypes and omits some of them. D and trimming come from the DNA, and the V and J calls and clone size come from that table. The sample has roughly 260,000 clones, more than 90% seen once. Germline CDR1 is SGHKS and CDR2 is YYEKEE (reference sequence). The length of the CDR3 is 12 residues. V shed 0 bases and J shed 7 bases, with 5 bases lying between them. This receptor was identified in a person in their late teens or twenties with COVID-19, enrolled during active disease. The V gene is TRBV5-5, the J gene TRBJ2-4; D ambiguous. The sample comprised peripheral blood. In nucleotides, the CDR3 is TGTGCCAGCAGCTTGGACGGGAACATTCAGTACTTC. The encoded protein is CASSLDGNIQYF.